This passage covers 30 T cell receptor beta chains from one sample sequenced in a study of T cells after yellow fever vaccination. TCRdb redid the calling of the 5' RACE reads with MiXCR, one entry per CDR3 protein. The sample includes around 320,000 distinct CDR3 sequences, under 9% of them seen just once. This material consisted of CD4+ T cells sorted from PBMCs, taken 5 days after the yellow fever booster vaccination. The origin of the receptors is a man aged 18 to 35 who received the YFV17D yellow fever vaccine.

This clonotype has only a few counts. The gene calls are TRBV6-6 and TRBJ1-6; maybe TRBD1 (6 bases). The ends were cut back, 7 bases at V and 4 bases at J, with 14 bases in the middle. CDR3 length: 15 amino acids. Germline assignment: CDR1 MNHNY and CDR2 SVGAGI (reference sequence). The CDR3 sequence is CASTWGPLYNSPLHF. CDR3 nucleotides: TGTGCCAGCACCTGGGGGCCGCTTTATAATTCACCCCTCCACTTT.

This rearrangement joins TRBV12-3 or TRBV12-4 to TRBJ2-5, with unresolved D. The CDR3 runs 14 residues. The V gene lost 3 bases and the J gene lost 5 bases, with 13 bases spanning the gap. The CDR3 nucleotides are TGTGCCAGCAGTTTTGGCAGTTGGCATGAGACCCAGTACTTC. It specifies CASSFGSWHETQYF.

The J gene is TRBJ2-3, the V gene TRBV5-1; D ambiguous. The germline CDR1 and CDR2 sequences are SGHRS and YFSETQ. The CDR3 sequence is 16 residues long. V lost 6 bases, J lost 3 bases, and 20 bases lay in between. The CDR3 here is CASTSSPFGLTDTQYF. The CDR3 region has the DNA TGCGCCAGCACCTCAAGCCCGTTCGGTCTTACAGATACGCAGTATTTT.

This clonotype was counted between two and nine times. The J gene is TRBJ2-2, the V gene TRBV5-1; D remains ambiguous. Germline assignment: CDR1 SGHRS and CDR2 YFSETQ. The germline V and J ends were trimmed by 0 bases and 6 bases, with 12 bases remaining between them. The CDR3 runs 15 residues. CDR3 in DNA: TGCGCCAGCAGCTTGGTGCATCCGCCGGCCGGGGAGCTGTTTTTT. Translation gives CASSLVHPPAGELFF.

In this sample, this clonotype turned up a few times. In DNA form, the CDR3 reads TGCAGTGCTAGAGAATCGGGAACAGATACGCAGTATTTT. Encoded protein: CSARESGTDTQYF. The chain couples TRBV20-1 to TRBJ2-3, with TRBD2 as a possible D gene (5 bases). Between the trimmed V and J ends, which lost 0 bases and 3 bases, there was a span of 7 bases. This CDR3 contains 13 residues. Per germline, CDR1 DFQATT and CDR2 SNEGSKA (reference sequence).

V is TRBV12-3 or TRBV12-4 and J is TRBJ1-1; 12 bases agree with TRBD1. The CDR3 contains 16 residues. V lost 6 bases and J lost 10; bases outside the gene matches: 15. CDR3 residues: CASRRDRGRKRMSAFF. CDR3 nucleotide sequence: TGTGCCAGCAGAAGGGACAGGGGGCGAAAACGGATGTCAGCTTTCTTT.

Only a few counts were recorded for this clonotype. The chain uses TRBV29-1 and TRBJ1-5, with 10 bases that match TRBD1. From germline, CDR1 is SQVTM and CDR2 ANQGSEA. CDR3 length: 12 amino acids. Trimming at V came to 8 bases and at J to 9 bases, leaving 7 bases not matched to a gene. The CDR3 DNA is TGCAGCCCGGGACAGGGGCCGGCGCCCCAGCATTTT. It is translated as CSPGQGPAPQHF.

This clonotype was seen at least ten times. The CDR3 DNA sequence: TGCAGTGCTGAGCGGGGGCCGAGCGAGAATGAGCAGTTCTTC. This gives the protein CSAERGPSENEQFF. The gene calls are TRBV20-1 and TRBJ2-1; TRBD2 matches at 8 bases. Germline CDR1 is DFQATT and CDR2 is SNEGSKA (reference sequence). The CDR3 sequence is 14 residues long. Trimming at V came to 5 bases and at J to 7 bases, leaving 10 bases not matched to a gene.

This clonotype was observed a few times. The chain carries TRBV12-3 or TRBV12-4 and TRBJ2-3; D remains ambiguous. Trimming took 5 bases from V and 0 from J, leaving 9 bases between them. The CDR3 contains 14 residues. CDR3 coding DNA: TGTGCCAGCAGTCGGGTCCCAAGCACAGATACGCAGTATTTT. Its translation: CASSRVPSTDTQYF.

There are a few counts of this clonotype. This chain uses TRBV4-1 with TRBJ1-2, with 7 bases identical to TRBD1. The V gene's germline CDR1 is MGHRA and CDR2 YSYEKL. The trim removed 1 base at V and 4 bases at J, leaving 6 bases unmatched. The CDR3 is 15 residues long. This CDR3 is CASSQGQGMGYGYTF. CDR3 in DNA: TGCGCCAGCAGCCAAGGACAGGGAATGGGCTATGGCTACACCTTC.

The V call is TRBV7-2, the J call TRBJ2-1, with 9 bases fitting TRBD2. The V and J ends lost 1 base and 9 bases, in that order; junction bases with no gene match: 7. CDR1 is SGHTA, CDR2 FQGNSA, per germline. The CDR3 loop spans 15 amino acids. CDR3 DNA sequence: TGTGCCAGCAGCTTAGGAGCCGGGACTAGCAGTGAGCAGTTCTTC. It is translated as CASSLGAGTSSEQFF.

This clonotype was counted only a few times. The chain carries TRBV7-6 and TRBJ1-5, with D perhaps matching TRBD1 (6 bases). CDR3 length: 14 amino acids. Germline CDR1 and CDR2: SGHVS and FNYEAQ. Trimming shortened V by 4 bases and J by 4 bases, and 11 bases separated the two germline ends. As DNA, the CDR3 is TGTGCCAGCAGCTCAGGGGCGCAGAATCAGCCCCAGCATTTT. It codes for CASSSGAQNQPQHF.

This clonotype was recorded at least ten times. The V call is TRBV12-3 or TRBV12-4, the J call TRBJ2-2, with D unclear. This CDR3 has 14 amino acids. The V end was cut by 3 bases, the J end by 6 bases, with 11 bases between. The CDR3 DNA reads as TGTGCCAGCAGTTTCATTGAGGTGGCCGGGGAGCTGTTTTTT. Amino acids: CASSFIEVAGELFF.

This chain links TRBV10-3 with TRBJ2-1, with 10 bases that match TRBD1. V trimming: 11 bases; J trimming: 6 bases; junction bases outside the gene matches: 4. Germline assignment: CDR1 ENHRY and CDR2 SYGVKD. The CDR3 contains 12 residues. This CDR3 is CALRTGGNEQFF. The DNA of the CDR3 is TGTGCCCTGAGGACAGGGGGCAATGAGCAGTTCTTC.

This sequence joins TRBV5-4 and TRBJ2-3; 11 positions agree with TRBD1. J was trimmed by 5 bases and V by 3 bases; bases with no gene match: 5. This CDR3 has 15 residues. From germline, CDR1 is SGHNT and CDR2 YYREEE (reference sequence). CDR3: CASSSGQGAEDTQYF. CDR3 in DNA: TGTGCCAGCAGCTCAGGACAGGGGGCTGAAGATACGCAGTATTTT. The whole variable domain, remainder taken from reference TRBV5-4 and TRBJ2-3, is ETGVTQSPTHLIKTRGQQVTLRCSSQSGHNTVSWYQQALGQGPQFIFQYYREEENGRGNFPPRFSGLQFPNYSSELNVNALELDDSALYLCASSSGQGAEDTQYFGPGTRLTVL.

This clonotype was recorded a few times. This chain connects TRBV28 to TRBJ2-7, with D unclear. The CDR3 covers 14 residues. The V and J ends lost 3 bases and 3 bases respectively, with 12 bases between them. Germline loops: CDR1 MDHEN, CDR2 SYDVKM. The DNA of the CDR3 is TGTGCCAGCAGTTTTTCCCTGGGTAGCTACGAGCAGTACGTC. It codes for CASSFSLGSYEQYV.

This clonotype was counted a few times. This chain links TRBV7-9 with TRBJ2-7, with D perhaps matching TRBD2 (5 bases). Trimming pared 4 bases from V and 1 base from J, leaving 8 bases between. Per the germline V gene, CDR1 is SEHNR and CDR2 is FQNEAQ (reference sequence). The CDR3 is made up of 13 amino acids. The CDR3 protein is CASSSEGSYEQYV. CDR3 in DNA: TGTGCCAGCAGCTCAGAGGGTTCCTACGAGCAGTACGTC.

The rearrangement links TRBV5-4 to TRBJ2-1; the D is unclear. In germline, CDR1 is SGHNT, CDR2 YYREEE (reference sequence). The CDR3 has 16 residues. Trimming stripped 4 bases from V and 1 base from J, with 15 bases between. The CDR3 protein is CASSLPPVGSYNEQFF. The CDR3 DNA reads TGTGCCAGCAGCCTACCCCCGGTTGGATCCTACAATGAGCAGTTCTTC.

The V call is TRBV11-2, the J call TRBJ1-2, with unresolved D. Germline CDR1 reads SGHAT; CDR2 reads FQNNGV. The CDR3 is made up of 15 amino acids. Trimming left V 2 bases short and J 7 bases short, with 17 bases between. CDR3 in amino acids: CASSLFVMGVGGYTF. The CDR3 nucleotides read TGTGCCAGCAGCTTATTCGTAATGGGCGTTGGTGGCTACACCTTC.

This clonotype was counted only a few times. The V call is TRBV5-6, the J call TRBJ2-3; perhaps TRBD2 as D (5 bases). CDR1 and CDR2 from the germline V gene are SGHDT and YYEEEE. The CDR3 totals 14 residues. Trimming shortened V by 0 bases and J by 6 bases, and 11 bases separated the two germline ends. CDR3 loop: CASSLARTGDTQYF. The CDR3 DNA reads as TGTGCCAGCAGCTTGGCGCGGACGGGGGATACGCAGTATTTT.

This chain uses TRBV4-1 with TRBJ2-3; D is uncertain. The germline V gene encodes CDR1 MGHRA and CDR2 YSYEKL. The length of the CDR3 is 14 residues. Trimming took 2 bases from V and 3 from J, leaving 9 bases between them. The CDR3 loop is CASSQMRSTDTQYF. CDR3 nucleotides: TGCGCCAGCAGCCAAATGAGAAGTACAGATACGCAGTATTTT.

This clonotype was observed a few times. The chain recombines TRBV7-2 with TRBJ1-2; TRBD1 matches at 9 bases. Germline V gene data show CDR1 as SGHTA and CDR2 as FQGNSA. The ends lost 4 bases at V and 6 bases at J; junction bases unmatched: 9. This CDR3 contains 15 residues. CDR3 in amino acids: CASSSYDRGADGYTF. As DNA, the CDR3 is TGTGCCAGCAGCTCGTATGACAGGGGGGCTGATGGCTACACCTTC.

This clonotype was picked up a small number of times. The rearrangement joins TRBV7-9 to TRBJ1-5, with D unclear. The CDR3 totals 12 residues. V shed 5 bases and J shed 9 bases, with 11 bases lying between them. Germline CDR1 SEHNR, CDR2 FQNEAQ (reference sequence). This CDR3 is CASSPIWRPQHF. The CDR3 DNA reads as TGTGCCAGCAGCCCGATATGGAGGCCCCAGCATTTT.

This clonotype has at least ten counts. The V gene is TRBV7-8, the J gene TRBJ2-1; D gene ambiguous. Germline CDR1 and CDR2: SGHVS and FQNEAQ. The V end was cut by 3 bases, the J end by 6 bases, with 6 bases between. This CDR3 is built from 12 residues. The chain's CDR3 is CASSFGPNEQFF. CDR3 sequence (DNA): TGTGCCAGCAGCTTCGGCCCCAATGAGCAGTTCTTC.

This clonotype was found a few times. The chain's CDR3 is CASRLFSGANVLTF. The CDR3 coding sequence is TGTGCCAGCAGGCTATTTTCTGGGGCCAACGTCCTGACTTTC. The rearrangement links TRBV12-3 or TRBV12-4 to TRBJ2-6; D ambiguous. V lost 6 bases, J lost 1 base, and 7 bases lay in between. The CDR3 is 14 amino acids.

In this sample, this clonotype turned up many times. In DNA, the CDR3 is TGCAGTGCACGCCTTTGGGAAGAGACCCAGTACTTC. It codes for CSARLWEETQYF. The V call is TRBV20-1, the J call TRBJ2-5, with D unclear. V gave up 6 bases and J gave up 3 bases, with 11 bases separating them. The CDR3 covers 12 residues. In germline, CDR1 is DFQATT, CDR2 SNEGSKA (reference sequence).

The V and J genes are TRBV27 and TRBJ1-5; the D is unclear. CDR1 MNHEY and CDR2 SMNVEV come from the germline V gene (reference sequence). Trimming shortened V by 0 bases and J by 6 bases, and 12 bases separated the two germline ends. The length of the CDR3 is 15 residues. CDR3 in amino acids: CASSLSTFFSQPQHF. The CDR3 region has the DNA TGTGCCAGCAGTTTATCGACGTTTTTCAGTCAGCCCCAGCATTTT.

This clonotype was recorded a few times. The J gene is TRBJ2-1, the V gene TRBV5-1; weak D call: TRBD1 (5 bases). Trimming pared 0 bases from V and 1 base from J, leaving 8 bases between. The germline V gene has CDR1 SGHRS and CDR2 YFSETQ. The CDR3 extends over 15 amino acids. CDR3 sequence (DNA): TGCGCCAGCAGCTTGGATGGGGCGTCCTACAATGAGCAGTTCTTC. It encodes CASSLDGASYNEQFF.

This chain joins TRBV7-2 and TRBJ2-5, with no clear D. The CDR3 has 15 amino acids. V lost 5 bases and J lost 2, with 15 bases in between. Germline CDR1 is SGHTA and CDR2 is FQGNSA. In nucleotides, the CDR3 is TGTGCCAGCAGCCCCCGGATGGGCGAGCAAGAGACCCAGTACTTC. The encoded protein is CASSPRMGEQETQYF.

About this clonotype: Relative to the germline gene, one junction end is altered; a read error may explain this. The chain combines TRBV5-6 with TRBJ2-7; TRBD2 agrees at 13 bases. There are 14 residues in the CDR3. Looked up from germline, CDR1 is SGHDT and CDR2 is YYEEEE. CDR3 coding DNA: TGTGCCAGCACCTTGGGACTAGCGGGGACCGAGCAGTACTTC. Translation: CASTLGLAGTEQYF.